A selection of T cell receptor beta chains follows, all from one sample in a study of T cell clonotyping in hematopoietic cell transplantation. Assay: immunoSEQ multiplex PCR; the TCRdb copy retains only in-frame clones and omits some. The sample lists 45,000 or so clones, roughly 80% occurring once. The specimen was peripheral blood mononuclear cells, collected before stem cell transplant. These receptors were collected from a man aged 55 to 69 with myelodysplastic syndrome. Some clones in this sample may be carry-over from other donors' samples. Each CDR3 is given with its conserved first and last residue. D genes are given only for firm matches. Clone size is shown for a subset of rows, as once, few, many or a class of expanded clone.

>-|TRBV7-3|TRBD1|TRBJ1-2
TGTGCCAGCAGCCCGACCGCAGGGGGCAACTATGGCTACACCTTC
CASSPTAGGNYGYTF
>-|TRBV5-1|-|TRBJ2-2
TGCGCCAGCAGCTATGGACAGTCCGGGGAGCTGTTTTTT
CASSYGQSGELFF
>-|TRBV7-3|-|TRBJ2-4
TGTGCCAGCAGCTTAAGGGGGCAGTTCTGGGACATTCAGTACTTC
CASSLRGQFWDIQYF
>-|TRBV5-5|TRBD1|TRBJ1-4
TGTGCCAGCAGCTCCGCCGGAGGGACAGGGGGTGAAAAACTGTTTTTT
CASSSAGGTGGEKLFF
>once|TRBV7-2|-|TRBJ1-2
TGTGCCAGCAGCAGAACAGCGACTAACTATGGCTACACCTTC
CASSRTATNYGYTF
>-|TRBV11-3|-|TRBJ2-3
TGTGCCAGCAGCTTAACAGCAAGCACAGATACGCAGTATTTT
CASSLTASTDTQYF
>-|TRBV19|TRBD1|TRBJ1-3
TGTGCCAGTAGTATGGACAGGTCCTCTGGAAACACCATATATTTT
CASSMDRSSGNTIYF
>medium-sized|TRBV7-7|TRBD1|TRBJ1-2
TGTGCTAGCAGCTTAGAGATCGGAGACAGGGATCGCGGCTACACCTTC
CASSLEIGDRDRGYTF
>-|TRBV28|-|TRBJ2-5
TGTGCCAGCAGTCGCTATGGAGAGACCCAGTACTTC
CASSRYGETQYF
>-|TRBV19|TRBD1|TRBJ2-2
TGTGCCAGTAGTATCGGGACAGGTCCCGGGGAGCTGTTTTTT
CASSIGTGPGELFF
>-|TRBV28|-|TRBJ1-2
TGTGCCAGCAGTTTAGGGGTTATCTATGGCTACACCTTC
CASSLGVIYGYTF
>-|TRBV5-8|TRBD1|TRBJ1-2
TGTGCCAGCAGCCGACAGGGTTTTGGCTACACCTTC
CASSRQGFGYTF
>-|TRBV6-1|-|TRBJ2-3
TGTGCCAGCGTCTCTGGTTCCGCGGGCACAGATACGCAGTATTTT
CASVSGSAGTDTQYF
>-|TRBV9|-|TRBJ1-3
TGTGCCAGCAGTCCAGCGGGAACCGGAAACACCATATATTTT
CASSPAGTGNTIYF
>-|TRBV28|TRBD1|TRBJ1-2
TGTGCCAGCGGCCCCGGTCAAGGGACAGGGTTTCGGGGCTACACCTTC
CASGPGQGTGFRGYTF
>-|TRBV4-3|-|TRBJ1-6
TGCGCCAGCAGCCAAGTATGGACAAGGGATCAGAGCTCCTATAATTCACCCCTCCACTTT
CASSQVWTRDQSSYNSPLHF
>few|TRBV6-6|-|TRBJ1-5
TGTGCCAGCAGTTACAAGGGCGGGAGCAATCAGCCCCAGCATTTT
CASSYKGGSNQPQHF
>few|TRBV4-1|-|TRBJ1-2
TGCGCCAGCAGCCAAGGAGAAGGGAGCTATGGCTACACCTTC
CASSQGEGSYGYTF
>-|TRBV28|TRBD1|TRBJ2-3
TGTGCCAGCAGTTTAATAACAGGGGGCTTGCAAAATACGCAGTATTTT
CASSLITGGLQNTQYF
>few|TRBV6-6|-|TRBJ1-1
TGTGCCAGCAGTTACGGGGGCACTGAAGCTTTCTTT
CASSYGGTEAFF
>once|TRBV6-6|-|TRBJ1-1
TGTGCCAGCGAAAAGGGTATGAACACTGAAGCTTTCTTT
CASEKGMNTEAFF
>once|TRBV6-5|-|TRBJ2-5
TGTGCCAGCAGTAAAGGGACTCGCCAAGAGACCCAGTACTTC
CASSKGTRQETQYF
>-|TRBV6-6|-|TRBJ2-3
TGTGCCAGCAGACCAGGCACCGGAGAGGGGGATACGCAGTATTTT
CASRPGTGEGDTQYF
>-|TRBV19|-|TRBJ2-1
TGTGCCAGTAACGCCGGGACGGCCTTTTGGTCCGAGCAGTTCTTC
CASNAGTAFWSEQFF
>-|TRBV27|TRBD2|TRBJ2-1
TGTGCCAGCACTCCCGGGACTAGCGGGGTATTCATGTACAATGAGCAGTTCTTC
CASTPGTSGVFMYNEQFF
>-|TRBV30|TRBD1|TRBJ2-6
TGTGCCTGGAGGGGTTGGGACAGCAACTCTGGGGCCAACGTCCTGACTTTC
CAWRGWDSNSGANVLTF
>-|TRBV7-9|-|TRBJ2-2
TGTGCCAGCAGCTTATCATACGGGACCGGGGAGCTGTTTTTT
CASSLSYGTGELFF
>-|TRBV29-1|-|TRBJ2-7
TGCAGCGTCGAACTCCGGGACGGAGTTGACTACGAGCAGTACTTC
CSVELRDGVDYEQYF
>-|TRBV7-8|TRBD1|TRBJ2-5
TGTGCCAGCAGCCGAAGACCCGGGCAGGGGGAAGAGACCCAGTACTTC
CASSRRPGQGEETQYF
>-|TRBV6-6|-|TRBJ1-2
TGTGCCAGCACCAAACCGGGACACCCTAACTATGGCTACACCTTC
CASTKPGHPNYGYTF
>-|TRBV5-8|-|TRBJ1-3
TGTGCCAGCAGCTTTCCTACTCAGGGCCGAAACACCATATATTTT
CASSFPTQGRNTIYF
>-|TRBV9|-|TRBJ1-1
TGTGCCAGCAGCGTAGAGGGGGGGTTAGGTGAAGCTTTCTTT
CASSVEGGLGEAFF
>-|TRBV7-9|-|TRBJ1-5
TGTGCCAGCAGCTCGGAACCTCAGCCCCAGCATTTT
CASSSEPQPQHF
>-|TRBV6-4|-|TRBJ1-2
TGTGCCAGCAGTGACTCGGGGCGGAGAGGCTACACCTTC
CASSDSGRRGYTF
>-|TRBV27|TRBD2|TRBJ2-7
TGTGCCAGCAGATTTTCTAGCGGGGGGGCCGGAGGGGAGCAGTACTTC
CASRFSSGGAGGEQYF
>-|TRBV20-1|-|TRBJ2-7
TGCAGTGCTAGGCAGCAGCGAGAGCAGTACTTC
CSARQQREQYF
>-|TRBV19|-|TRBJ1-6
TGTGCCAGTAGTTCCCGCTATTCACCCCTCCACTTT
CASSSRYSPLHF
>few|TRBV5-1|-|TRBJ1-2
TGCGCCAGCGGGACCGACTATGGCTACACCTTC
CASGTDYGYTF
>-|TRBV29-1|-|TRBJ2-4
TGCAGCGTTACCTCAGGGAGCGGGTTCAAAAACATTCAGTACTTC
CSVTSGSGFKNIQYF
>few|TRBV11-2|-|TRBJ2-2
TGTGCCTTAAGCCCGAACACCGGGGAGCTGTTTTTT
CALSPNTGELFF
>-|TRBV9|TRBD1|TRBJ1-5
TGTGCCAGCAGGATAAAGTACGTGGGACAGTATAGCAATCAGCCCCAGCATTTT
CASRIKYVGQYSNQPQHF
>-|TRBV6-1|TRBD1|TRBJ2-7
TGTGCCAGCAGTGAACCCCGGACAGGGTACGAGCAGTACTTC
CASSEPRTGYEQYF
>-|TRBV7-9|-|TRBJ1-6
TGTGCCAGCAGCTACCCCGGGGGCGCGGGTTCACCCCTCCACTTT
CASSYPGGAGSPLHF
>-|TRBV6-5|TRBD1|TRBJ1-4
TGTGCCAGCAGAAGGGCCGGGACAGGGGAGGAAAAACTGTTTTTT
CASRRAGTGEEKLFF
>few|TRBV14|TRBD1|TRBJ2-3
TGTGCCAGCTCTGTTAGAGGCAGGGGGCACGATACGCAGTATTTT
CASSVRGRGHDTQYF
>few|TRBV5-6|-|TRBJ1-2
TGTGCCAGCAGCATGACTAACTATGGCTACACCTTC
CASSMTNYGYTF
>-|TRBV19|TRBD1|TRBJ2-3
TGTGCCAGTAGCTCCCAGGGGGTTTTGGGCACAGATACGCAGTATTTT
CASSSQGVLGTDTQYF
>-|TRBV30|-|TRBJ1-6
TGTGCCTGGGTTACAGGGATAGGGTCACCCCTCCACTTT
CAWVTGIGSPLHF
>-|TRBV5-8|-|TRBJ2-3
TGTGCCAGCAGGTGGGGGGCTAGCACAGATACGCAGTATTTT
CASRWGASTDTQYF
>-|TRBV4-3|-|TRBJ2-6
TGCGCCAGCAGCCTAAGTAGGGGGACCGGGGCCAACGTCCTGACTTTC
CASSLSRGTGANVLTF
>-|TRBV25-1|TRBD1|TRBJ2-2
TGTGCCAGCAGTGGACAGGGGATTAACACCGGGGAGCTGTTTTTT
CASSGQGINTGELFF
>-|TRBV29-1|-|TRBJ1-4
TGCAGCGGTTGCGGGAGCAATGAAAAACTGTTTTTT
CSGCGSNEKLFF
>-|TRBV4-1|-|TRBJ2-1
TGCGCCAGCAGCCGGGAAGGGCCCCCCCTTTCGGGTGAGCAGTTCTTC
CASSREGPPLSGEQFF
>-|TRBV19|-|TRBJ1-2
TGTGCCAGTAGTGAGATCTCCCTCGGTGGCTACACCTTC
CASSEISLGGYTF
>-|TRBV19|TRBD1|TRBJ1-6
TGTGCCAGCAGACAGGGCGTAAGCTCCTATAATTCACCCCTCCACTTT
CASRQGVSSYNSPLHF